This paragraph covers one TCR beta chain sequence. Constant-region reverse primers amplified full-length variable regions, followed by semi-nested Nested Universal Primer A PCR. TCRdb independently ran MiXCR on the 5' RACE reads; one entry per CDR3 protein. This sample has fewer than 9,000 distinct CDR3 sequences, with about 47% found just once. This CDR3 has 16 amino acids. V lost 1 base and J 5 bases, leaving 16 bases between the germline ends. The germline gives CDR1 KGHSH, CDR2 LQKENI. This TCR came from a female donor with breast cancer. Sequencing input: memory CD4+ T cells sorted from a lymph node. Subset noted: memory CD4+ T cells, CD4+CD45RO+CD25-. This chain links TRBV18 with TRBJ2-3; D is perhaps TRBD2 (6 bases). CDR3 DNA sequence: TGTGCCAGCTCACCACAGGCAGCGGGCACGCAAGATACGCAGTATTTT. Amino acid sequence: CASSPQAAGTQDTQYF.